This TCR beta chain is from a study of blood T cell repertoires in COVID-19. At the level of the study: From T cells, B-cell-depleted T cells, or PBMCs came the material, which was cDNA or gDNA.

The CDR3 is 17 residues long. V trimming: 3 bases; J trimming: 0 bases; junction bases outside the gene matches: 5. CDR1 and CDR2 from the germline V gene are KGHSH and LQKENI. Measured with immunoSEQ multiplex PCR; TCRdb has only the in-frame clones, and not every one. The top ten clones hold 9.5% of a sample with a few hundred thousand clones, about 91% of them seen once. The sequence was obtained from a woman in her 40s who had recovered from COVID-19. The specimen sequenced was PBMCs or T cells enriched from blood (not recorded which). The rearrangement uses TRBV18 and TRBJ2-6, with 7 bases aligning to TRBD2. This CDR3 reads CASSPGGGTSGANVLTF. The CDR3 coding sequence is TGTGCCAGCTCACCGGGCGGGGGAACCTCTGGGGCCAACGTCCTGACTTTC.